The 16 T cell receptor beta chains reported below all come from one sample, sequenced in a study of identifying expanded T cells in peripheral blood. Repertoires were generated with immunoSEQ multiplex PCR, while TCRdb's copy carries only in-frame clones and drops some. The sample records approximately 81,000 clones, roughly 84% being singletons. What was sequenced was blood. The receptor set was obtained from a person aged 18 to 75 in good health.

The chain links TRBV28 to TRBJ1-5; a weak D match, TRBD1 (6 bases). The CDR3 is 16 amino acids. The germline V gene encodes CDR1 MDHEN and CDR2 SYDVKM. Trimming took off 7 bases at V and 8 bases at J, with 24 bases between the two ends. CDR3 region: CASTPQVVAGVKPQHF. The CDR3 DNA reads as TGTGCCAGCACTCCCCAAGTGGTAGCAGGGGTAAAGCCCCAGCATTTT.

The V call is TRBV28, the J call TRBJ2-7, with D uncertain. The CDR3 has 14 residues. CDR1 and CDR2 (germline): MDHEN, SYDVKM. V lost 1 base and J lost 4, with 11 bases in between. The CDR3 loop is CASSLSGERYEQYF. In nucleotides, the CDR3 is TGTGCCAGCAGTTTATCCGGAGAAAGGTACGAGCAGTACTTC.

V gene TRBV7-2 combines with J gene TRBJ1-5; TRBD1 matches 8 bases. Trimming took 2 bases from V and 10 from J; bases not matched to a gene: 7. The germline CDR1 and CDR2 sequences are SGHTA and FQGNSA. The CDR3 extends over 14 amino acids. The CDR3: CASSLRDRSYPQHF. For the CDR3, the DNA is TGTGCCAGCAGCTTAAGGGACAGGTCGTATCCCCAGCATTTT.

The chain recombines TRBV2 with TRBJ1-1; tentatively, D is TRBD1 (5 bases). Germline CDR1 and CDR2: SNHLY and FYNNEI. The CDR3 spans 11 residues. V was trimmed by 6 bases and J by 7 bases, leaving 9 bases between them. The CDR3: CASSQQDEAFF. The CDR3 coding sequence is TGTGCCAGCAGCCAACAGGATGAAGCTTTCTTT.

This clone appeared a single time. CDR3 amino acids: CASSQGLGGNEQFF. Here the CDR3 DNA reads TGTGCCAGCAGTCAAGGACTAGGGGGCAATGAGCAGTTCTTC. This chain links TRBV7-2 with TRBJ2-1; perhaps TRBD2 as D (7 bases). The CDR3 covers 14 residues. CDR1 is SGHTA and CDR2 is FQGNSA in the germline V gene. V lost 6 bases, J lost 6 bases, and 15 bases lay in between.

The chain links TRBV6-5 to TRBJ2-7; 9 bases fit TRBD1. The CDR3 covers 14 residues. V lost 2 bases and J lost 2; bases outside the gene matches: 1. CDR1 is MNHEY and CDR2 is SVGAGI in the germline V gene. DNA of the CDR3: TGTGCCAGCAGTTACGGGGACAGGGCCTACGAGCAGTACTTC. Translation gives CASSYGDRAYEQYF.

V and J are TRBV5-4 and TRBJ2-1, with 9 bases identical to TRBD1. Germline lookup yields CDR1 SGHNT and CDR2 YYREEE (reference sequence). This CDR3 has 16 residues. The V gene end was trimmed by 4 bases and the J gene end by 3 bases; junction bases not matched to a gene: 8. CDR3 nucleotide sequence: TGTGCCAGCAGCGCTAACAGGGGGCTAGTCTACAATGAGCAGTTCTTC. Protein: CASSANRGLVYNEQFF.

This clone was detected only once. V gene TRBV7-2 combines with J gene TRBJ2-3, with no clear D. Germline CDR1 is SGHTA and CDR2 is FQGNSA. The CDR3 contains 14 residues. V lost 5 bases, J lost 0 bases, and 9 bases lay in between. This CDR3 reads CASSQLTSTDTQYF. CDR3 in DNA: TGTGCCAGCAGCCAATTGACTAGCACAGATACGCAGTATTTT.

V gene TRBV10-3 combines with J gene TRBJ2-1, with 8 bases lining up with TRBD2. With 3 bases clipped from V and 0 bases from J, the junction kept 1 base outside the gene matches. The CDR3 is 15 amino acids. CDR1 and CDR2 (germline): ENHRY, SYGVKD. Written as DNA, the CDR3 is TGTGCCATCAGTGAACTAGCGGACTCCTACAATGAGCAGTTCTTC. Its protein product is CAISELADSYNEQFF.

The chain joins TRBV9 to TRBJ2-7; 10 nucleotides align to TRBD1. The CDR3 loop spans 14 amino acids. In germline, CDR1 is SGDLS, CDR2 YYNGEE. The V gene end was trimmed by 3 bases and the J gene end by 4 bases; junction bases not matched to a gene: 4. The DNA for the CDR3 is TGTGCCAGCAGCGGAGGACAGGGGGAATACGAGCAGTACTTC. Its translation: CASSGGQGEYEQYF. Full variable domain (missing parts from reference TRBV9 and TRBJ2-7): DSGVTQTPKHLITATGQRVTLRCSPRSGDLSVYWYQQSLDQGLQFLIQYYNGEERAKGNILERFSAQQFPDLHSELNLSSLELGDSALYFCASSGGQGEYEQYFGPGTRLTVT.

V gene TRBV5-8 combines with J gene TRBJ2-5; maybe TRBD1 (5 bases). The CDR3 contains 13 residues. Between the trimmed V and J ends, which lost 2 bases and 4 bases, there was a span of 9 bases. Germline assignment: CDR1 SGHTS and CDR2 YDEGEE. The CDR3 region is CASSLRGAETQYF. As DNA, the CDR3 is TGTGCCAGCAGCTTAAGGGGTGCAGAGACCCAGTACTTC.

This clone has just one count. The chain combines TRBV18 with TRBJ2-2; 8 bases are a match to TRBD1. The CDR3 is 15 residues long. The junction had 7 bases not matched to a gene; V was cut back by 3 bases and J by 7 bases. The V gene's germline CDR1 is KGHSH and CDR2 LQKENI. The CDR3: CASSPPTGEVGELFF. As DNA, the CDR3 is TGTGCCAGCTCACCGCCGACAGGGGAGGTCGGGGAGCTGTTTTTT.

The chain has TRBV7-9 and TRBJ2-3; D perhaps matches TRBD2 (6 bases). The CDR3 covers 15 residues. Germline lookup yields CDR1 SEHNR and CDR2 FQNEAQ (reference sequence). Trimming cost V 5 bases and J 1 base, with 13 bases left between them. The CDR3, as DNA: TGTGCCAGCAGCCCCGCGGGCGGGGGCACAGATACGCAGTATTTT. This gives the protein CASSPAGGGTDTQYF.

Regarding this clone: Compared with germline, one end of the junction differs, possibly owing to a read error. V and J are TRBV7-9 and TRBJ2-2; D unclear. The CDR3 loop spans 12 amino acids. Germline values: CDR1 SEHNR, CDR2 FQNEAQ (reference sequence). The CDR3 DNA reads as TGTGCCAGCTGCCCGAAAACCGGGGAGCTGTTTTTT. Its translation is CASCPKTGELFF.

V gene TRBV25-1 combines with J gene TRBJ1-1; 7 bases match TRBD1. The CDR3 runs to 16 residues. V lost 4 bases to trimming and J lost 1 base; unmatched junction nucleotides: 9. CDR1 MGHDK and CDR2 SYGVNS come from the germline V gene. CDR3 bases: TGTGCCAGCAGTGGTCAACATGGGACAGAGAACACTGAAGCTTTCTTT. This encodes CASSGQHGTENTEAFF.

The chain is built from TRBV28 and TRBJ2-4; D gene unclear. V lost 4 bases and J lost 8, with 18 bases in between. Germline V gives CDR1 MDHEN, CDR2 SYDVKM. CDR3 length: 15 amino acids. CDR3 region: CASSSTWEPADIQYF. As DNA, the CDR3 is TGTGCCAGCAGTTCGACCTGGGAACCGGCTGACATTCAGTACTTC.